The present T cell receptor (beta chain) was sequenced within a study of blood T cell repertoires in COVID-19 (dated by TCRdb to about 2020). For context, the study as a whole: Samples from collaborators originated in the United States, Italy and Spain and spanned both the acute and convalescent phases of COVID-19. The material from the prospective study consisted of cDNA or gDNA derived from T cells, B-cell-depleted T cells, or PBMCs. The dataset comprised deeply sampled blood TCRbeta repertoires from subjects exposed to, actively infected with, or recovered from COVID-19. The repertoires were released in a freely available public database intended as a resource for research on the immune response to SARS-CoV-2. Samples were obtained from the ongoing ImmuneRACE study (first 160 participants) and from roughly 1,300 subjects provided by 6 global collaborators. A de-identified subject ID, COVID-19 status, age in years and sex were almost always included in the sample metadata. Where available, HLA class I and class II types were obtained from metadata supplied by the sample provider rather than from assay-based typing. General conclusions and limits of the study: The amount of clinical and demographic metadata varied by source and participant and was provided uncurated.

Inclusive of the bounding cysteine and phenylalanine, the CDR3 is 15 residues long. CDR3 DNA is the only sequence kept; it has 45 bases, read in frame from the first base. Reading the germline V gene gives CDR1 KGHDR and CDR2 SFDVKD. Trimming takes 3 bases from V and 2 bases from J, and the germline ends sit 9 bases apart. Note on this clone: What this receptor recognizes is not known. Base qualities are missing; no much larger clone stands one base away.

TCRbeta CDR3 regions were amplified from genomic DNA using the immunoSEQ Assay, a bias-controlled multiplex PCR. Turning to the authors' computational methods: Within the assay, amplification of reference gene primers was used to estimate how many nucleated cells each sample contained. To quantify the absolute abundance of each unique TCRbeta CDR3 rearrangement, sequence reads were collapsed and filtered. For each sample, productive Simpson clonality was calculated as the square root of Simpson's diversity index across productive rearrangements. The table comes from immuneACCESS by way of TCRdb, which keeps in-frame sequences with V and J called. Part of the clones is missing from these tables; in studies checked, under half for an unresolved V gene and the rest for unknown reasons. V, J and clone size are taken as reported in that table, and D and trimming were inferred from the DNA itself. Within this sample are about 200,000 clones, with roughly nine tenths of them counted one time only. Of the sample, 0.65% to 0.95% falls within the top ten clones.

The collaborating institutions used their own protocols to collect whole blood in K2EDTA tubes. For TCRbeta analysis, collaborators shipped samples as frozen whole blood, isolated PBMCs, or DNA extracted from either of those sample types. Sequencing input: peripheral blood. The chain is assembled from TRBV24-1 and TRBJ2-2; 6 matching bases give a weak D call of TRBD2. The sequence derives from a woman aged 70-85 years with acute or convalescent COVID-19. DNA sequence: TGTGCCACCAGTGATCCCGGGACTAACACCGGGGAGCTGTTTTTT. Its amino acids are CATSDPGTNTGELFF.